The 29 T cell receptor beta chains below come from one sample, sequenced in a study of T cell responses to AZD1222 COVID-19 vaccine. Using immunoSEQ multiplex PCR, the repertoire was profiled, and TCRdb retains in-frame clones only, with some absent. This table has about 75,000 clones, roughly 84% appearing once. The sequences come from peripheral blood, collected 28 days after the second AZD1222 dose. The receptors stem from an adult who received the AZD1222 COVID-19 vaccine.

This clone is a singleton in its sample. This chain joins TRBV7-2 and TRBJ2-2, with 7 bases that match TRBD1. Trimming cost V 1 base and J 3 bases; bases outside gene matches: 2. The V gene's germline CDR1 is SGHTA and CDR2 FQGNSA. The CDR3 covers 15 residues. This CDR3 is CASSLVDRYTGELFF. CDR3 in DNA: TGTGCCAGCAGCTTAGTGGACAGGTACACCGGGGAGCTGTTTTTT.

This clone was seen more than once but under ten times. This chain links TRBV7-9 with TRBJ1-3; tentatively, D is TRBD1 (5 bases). Trimming pared 2 bases from V and 0 bases from J, leaving 8 bases between. CDR3 size: 15 residues. Germline assignment: CDR1 SEHNR and CDR2 FQNEAQ (reference sequence). The CDR3 coding sequence is TGTGCCAGCAGCTTAAAAGGGGCCTCTGGAAACACCATATATTTT. This sequence encodes CASSLKGASGNTIYF.

The rearrangement links TRBV7-9 to TRBJ2-2; 12 bases match TRBD2. This CDR3 is 18 amino acids long. J lost 0 bases, V lost 6 bases, and 8 bases had no gene match. In germline, CDR1 is SEHNR, CDR2 FQNEAQ (reference sequence). This CDR3 is CASRPLAGGLPNTGELFF. CDR3 DNA sequence: TGTGCCAGCAGGCCACTAGCGGGGGGCCTCCCGAACACCGGGGAGCTGTTTTTT.

The J gene is TRBJ1-2, the V gene TRBV28, with D possibly TRBD1 on 5 matching bases. The V and J ends lost 5 bases and 3 bases respectively, with 10 bases between them. CDR1 is MDHEN, CDR2 SYDVKM, per germline. The CDR3 sequence is 13 residues long. CDR3 protein: CASSTTGDYGYTF. The CDR3 DNA follows: TGTGCCAGCAGTACAACAGGAGACTATGGCTACACCTTC.

The chain combines TRBV19 with TRBJ2-1; D uncertain. The germline CDR1 and CDR2 sequences are LNHDA and SQIVND (reference sequence). V lost 0 bases, J lost 4 bases, and 7 bases lay in between. The CDR3 runs to 14 residues. In DNA form, the CDR3 reads TGTGCCAGTAGTATAGAGGCGTCGTACAATGAGCAGTTCTTC. It translates to CASSIEASYNEQFF.

V is TRBV6-5 and J is TRBJ1-5; no clear D gene. CDR1 is MNHEY and CDR2 is SVGAGI in the germline V gene. Trimming cost V 5 bases and J 4 bases, with 9 bases left between them. This CDR3 has 13 amino acids. The CDR3, as DNA: TGTGCCAGCAGTCTGACTGAAAATCAGCCCCAGCATTTT. It encodes CASSLTENQPQHF.

The genes are TRBV4-3 and TRBJ2-7; no clear D. Germline CDR1 LGHNA, CDR2 YSLEER. The length of the CDR3 is 13 residues. Trimming took off 0 bases at V and 2 bases at J, with 5 bases between the two ends. CDR3 nucleotides: TGCGCCAGCAGCCAAGAGACCACCTACGAGCAGTACTTC. It specifies CASSQETTYEQYF.

The rearrangement links TRBV18 to TRBJ2-2; no firm D call. Trimming took 4 bases from V and 2 from J, leaving 2 bases between them. Germline CDR1 reads KGHSH; CDR2 reads LQKENI. The CDR3 sequence is 12 residues long. In DNA, the CDR3 is TGTGCCAGCTCACACAACACCGGGGAGCTGTTTTTT. Protein product: CASSHNTGELFF.

The genes are TRBV12-3 or TRBV12-4 and TRBJ1-4; 7 nucleotides match TRBD1. Trimming cost V 6 bases and J 7 bases; bases outside gene matches: 5. This CDR3 has 13 amino acids. Written as DNA, the CDR3 is TGTGCCAGCAGACCCCAGGGGGGTGAAAAACTGTTTTTT. This gives the protein CASRPQGGEKLFF.

The chain is built from TRBV6-2 or TRBV6-3 and TRBJ1-1; D remains ambiguous. Germline CDR1 is MNHEY and CDR2 is SVGEGT. This CDR3 is built from 15 residues. The V gene lost 0 bases and the J gene lost 0 bases, with 8 bases spanning the gap. The CDR3 loop is CASSYSAGVNTEAFF. The CDR3 bases are TGTGCCAGCAGTTACTCCGCGGGAGTGAACACTGAAGCTTTCTTT.

This sequence joins TRBV20-1 and TRBJ2-3; possibly TRBD1 for D (5 bases). This CDR3 is built from 11 residues. V was trimmed by 5 bases and J by 15 bases, leaving 18 bases between them. Germline CDR1 DFQATT, CDR2 SNEGSKA (reference sequence). The CDR3 protein is CSASTPAGQYF. CDR3 bases: TGCAGTGCTTCGACACCAGCTGGACAATATTTT.

The chain is built from TRBV30 and TRBJ2-2; D gene uncertain. Germline V gene sequence: CDR1 GTSNPN, CDR2 SVGIG (reference sequence). Trimming removed 2 bases from V and 6 bases from J, with 7 bases in between. The CDR3 covers 12 residues. The CDR3 loop reads CAWSPRAGELFF. In nucleotides, the CDR3 is TGTGCCTGGAGTCCCCGCGCCGGGGAGCTGTTTTTT.

The rearrangement links TRBV5-4 to TRBJ1-6; D gene ambiguous. Per the germline V gene, CDR1 is SGHNT and CDR2 is YYREEE (reference sequence). V shed 1 base and J shed 7 bases, with 6 bases lying between them. The CDR3 has 13 amino acids. The CDR3 nucleotides read TGTGCCAGCAGCTTGCAGCGGAATTCACCCCTCCACTTT. Its protein product is CASSLQRNSPLHF. Complete variable domain (other parts from reference TRBV5-4 and TRBJ1-6): ETGVTQSPTHLIKTRGQQVTLRCSSQSGHNTVSWYQQALGQGPQFIFQYYREEENGRGNFPPRFSGLQFPNYSSELNVNALELDDSALYLCASSLQRNSPLHFGNGTRLTVT.

The chain links TRBV20-1 to TRBJ2-7; no clear D. The CDR3 is 11 amino acids. Trimming took off 6 bases at V and 3 bases at J, with 9 bases between the two ends. Per the germline V gene, CDR1 is DFQATT and CDR2 is SNEGSKA (reference sequence). The CDR3 region is CSALRNYEQYF. CDR3 coding DNA: TGCAGTGCCCTCCGCAACTACGAGCAGTACTTC.

This chain uses TRBV29-1 with TRBJ2-3, with TRBD1 matching 7 bases. Trimming removed 5 bases from V and 3 bases from J; junction bases left unmatched: 11. The CDR3 contains 15 residues. The germline CDR1 and CDR2 sequences are SQVTM and ANQGSEA. CDR3 sequence: CSVRRRQGSTDTQYF. CDR3 in DNA: TGCAGCGTTCGTCGGAGACAGGGCTCGACAGATACGCAGTATTTT.

The chain employs TRBV30 and TRBJ1-4; D gene ambiguous. This CDR3 comprises 14 residues. CDR1 is GTSNPN, CDR2 SVGIG, per germline (reference sequence). Trimming took 3 bases from V and 0 from J, leaving 8 bases between them. The DNA for the CDR3 is TGTGCCTGGAGGCGGAGCGCAACTAATGAAAAACTGTTTTTT. It translates to CAWRRSATNEKLFF.

This chain joins TRBV30 and TRBJ1-3; D call uncertain. Germline lookup yields CDR1 GTSNPN and CDR2 SVGIG (reference sequence). The CDR3 runs 12 residues. Trimming stripped 5 bases from V and 7 bases from J, with 12 bases between. CDR3 DNA sequence: TGTGCCTGGGGGCAGTCAGGCAACACCATATATTTT. It specifies CAWGQSGNTIYF.

The chain links TRBV3-1 (or the pseudogene TRBV3-2) to TRBJ1-1, with TRBD1 matching 9 bases. After removal of 2 bases from V and 1 base from J, the junction contained 5 bases not matched to a gene. Germline V gives CDR1 LGHDT, CDR2 YNNKEL (reference sequence). The CDR3 sequence is 16 residues long. CDR3 amino acids: CASSQHWTGANTEAFF. In nucleotides, the CDR3 is TGTGCCAGCAGCCAACATTGGACAGGGGCGAACACTGAAGCTTTCTTT.

This chain links TRBV5-5 with TRBJ1-4; D gene ambiguous. Germline CDR1 is SGHKS and CDR2 is YYEKEE (reference sequence). V shed 6 bases and J shed 8 bases, with 8 bases lying between them. The CDR3 contains 11 residues. The CDR3 reads CASNQGEKLFF. DNA of the CDR3: TGTGCCAGCAACCAAGGCGAAAAACTGTTTTTT.

The chain links TRBV18 to TRBJ2-1, with TRBD1 identical over 11 bases. This CDR3 spans 15 amino acids. V was clipped by 3 bases and J by 13 bases; unmatched bases: 11. CDR1 is KGHSH, CDR2 LQKENI, per germline. CDR3 bases: TGTGCCAGCTCACCCGGACAGGGGGCCATGAGTCGACAGTTCTTC. It translates to CASSPGQGAMSRQFF. Together with reference TRBV18 and TRBJ2-1, the CDR3 gives the full variable domain: NAGVMQNPRHLVRRRGQEARLRCSPMKGHSHVYWYRQLPEEGLKFMVYLQKENIIDESGMPKERFSAEFPKEGPSILRIQQVVRGDSAAYFCASSPGQGAMSRQFFGPGTRLTVL.

This clone occurred a few times. V usage is TRBV5-1 and J usage is TRBJ1-6; unclear D gene. Germline V CDR1 and CDR2: SGHRS, YFSETQ. The germline V and J ends were trimmed by 2 bases and 6 bases, with 12 bases remaining between them. The CDR3 extends over 15 amino acids. In DNA, the CDR3 is TGCGCCAGCAGCTTCGATTTGGGTCCTAATTCACCCCTCCACTTT. It translates to CASSFDLGPNSPLHF.

CDR3 nucleotide sequence: TGTGCCAGCAGCCAGAACGGGGATGGTGGCTACACCTTC. Its translation: CASSQNGDGGYTF. This chain joins TRBV3-1 (or the pseudogene TRBV3-2) and TRBJ1-2; D is uncertain. Trimming pared 3 bases from V and 7 bases from J, leaving 12 bases between. Germline-derived CDR1 and CDR2 are LGHDT and YNNKEL (reference sequence). The CDR3 contains 13 residues.

J is TRBJ1-5 and V is TRBV27; D call uncertain. This CDR3 comprises 17 residues. V gave up 7 bases and J gave up 0 bases, with 19 bases separating them. CDR1 MNHEY and CDR2 SMNVEV come from the germline V gene (reference sequence). CDR3 amino acids: CASISSPTIYSNQPQHF. CDR3 bases: TGTGCCAGCATATCATCACCGACCATATATAGCAATCAGCCCCAGCATTTT.

The chain couples TRBV20-1 to TRBJ1-2; 11 bases map to TRBD1. The V segment lost 3 bases and the J segment 0 bases; nucleotides outside the gene matches: 15. The CDR3 runs to 19 residues. Germline CDR1 reads DFQATT; CDR2 reads SNEGSKA (reference sequence). CDR3 residues: CSASLSGPGTGGSNYGYTF. The CDR3 DNA is TGCAGTGCTAGTTTATCCGGACCCGGGACAGGGGGATCTAACTATGGCTACACCTTC.

The chain links TRBV30 to TRBJ1-3; D gene uncertain. The CDR3 spans 12 residues. Germline values: CDR1 GTSNPN, CDR2 SVGIG (reference sequence). V lost 3 bases, J lost 5 bases, and 8 bases lay in between. Written as DNA, the CDR3 is TGTGCCTGGAGCCCCATAAGAAACACCATATATTTT. Translating gives CAWSPIRNTIYF.

This rearrangement joins TRBV6-5 to TRBJ1-2; D unclear. The CDR3 runs to 14 residues. CDR1 MNHEY and CDR2 SVGAGI come from the germline V gene. The V end was cut by 6 bases, the J end by 4 bases, with 15 bases between. DNA of the CDR3: TGTGCCAGCAGAACCGCCGACGGCTCCTATGGCTACACCTTC. Its translation is CASRTADGSYGYTF.

The chain joins TRBV20-1 to TRBJ2-1; no clear D gene. The CDR3 length is 11 residues. CDR1 DFQATT and CDR2 SNEGSKA come from the germline V gene (reference sequence). The germline V and J ends were trimmed by 1 base and 15 bases, with 13 bases remaining between them. The CDR3 loop reads CSARGSWVPFF. CDR3 nucleotide sequence: TGCAGTGCTAGAGGATCTTGGGTGCCGTTCTTC.

Comment on this clone: In the same sample, other DNA sequences code for this CDR3. This sequence joins TRBV3-1 (or the pseudogene TRBV3-2) and TRBJ2-7, with D uncertain. Germline CDR1 LGHDT, CDR2 YNNKEL (reference sequence). Trimming pared 1 base from V and 6 bases from J, leaving 7 bases between. This CDR3 spans 12 amino acids. This CDR3 reads CASSQAESEQYF. The CDR3 DNA reads TGTGCCAGCAGCCAAGCAGAGTCCGAGCAGTACTTC.

The rearrangement uses TRBV9 and TRBJ2-1; weak D call: TRBD2 (5 bases). The CDR3 has 13 amino acids. The germline V gene has CDR1 SGDLS and CDR2 YYNGEE. Between the trimmed V and J ends, which lost 4 bases and 5 bases, there was a span of 10 bases. The CDR3 reads CASSPGLDNEQFF. For the CDR3, the DNA is TGTGCCAGCAGCCCTGGACTTGACAATGAGCAGTTCTTC.